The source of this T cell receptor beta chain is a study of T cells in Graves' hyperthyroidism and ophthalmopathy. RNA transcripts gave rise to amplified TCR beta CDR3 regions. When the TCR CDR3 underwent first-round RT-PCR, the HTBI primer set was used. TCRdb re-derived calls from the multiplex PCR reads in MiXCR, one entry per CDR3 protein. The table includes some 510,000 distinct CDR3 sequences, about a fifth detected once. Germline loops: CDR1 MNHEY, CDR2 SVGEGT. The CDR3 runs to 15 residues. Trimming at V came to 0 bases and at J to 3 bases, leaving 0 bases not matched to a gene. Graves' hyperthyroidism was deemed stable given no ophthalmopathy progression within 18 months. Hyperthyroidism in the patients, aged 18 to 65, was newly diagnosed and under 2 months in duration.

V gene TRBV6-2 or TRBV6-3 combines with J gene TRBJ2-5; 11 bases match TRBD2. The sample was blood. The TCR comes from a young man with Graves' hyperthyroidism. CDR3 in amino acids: CASSYSSGGEETQYF. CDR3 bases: TGTGCCAGCAGTTACTCTAGCGGGGGGGAAGAGACCCAGTACTTC.